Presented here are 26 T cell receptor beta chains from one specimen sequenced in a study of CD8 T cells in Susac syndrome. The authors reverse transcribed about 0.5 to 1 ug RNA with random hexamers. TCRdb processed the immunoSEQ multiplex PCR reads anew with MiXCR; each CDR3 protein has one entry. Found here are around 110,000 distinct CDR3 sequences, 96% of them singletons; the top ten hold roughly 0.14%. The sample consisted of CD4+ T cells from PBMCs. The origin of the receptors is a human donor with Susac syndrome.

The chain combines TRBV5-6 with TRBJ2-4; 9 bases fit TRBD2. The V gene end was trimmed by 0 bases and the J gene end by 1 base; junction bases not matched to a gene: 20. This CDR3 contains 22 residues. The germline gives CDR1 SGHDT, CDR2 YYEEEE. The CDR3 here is CASSLGNRGTSYNQGAKNIQYF. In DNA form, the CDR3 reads TGTGCCAGCAGCTTGGGAAATAGGGGGACTAGCTATAACCAGGGGGCCAAAAACATTCAGTACTTC.

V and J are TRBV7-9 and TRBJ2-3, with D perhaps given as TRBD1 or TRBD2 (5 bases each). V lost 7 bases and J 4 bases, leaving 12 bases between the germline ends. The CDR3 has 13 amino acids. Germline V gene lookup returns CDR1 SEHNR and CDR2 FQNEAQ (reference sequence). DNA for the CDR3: TGTGCCAGCATCACCCGAGGGGCAGATACGCAGTATTTT. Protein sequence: CASITRGADTQYF. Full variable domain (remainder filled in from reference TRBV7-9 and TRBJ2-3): DTGVSQNPRHKITKRGQNVTFRCDPISEHNRLYWYRQTLGQGPEFLTYFQNEAQLEKSRLLSDRFSAERPKGSFSTLEIQRTEQGDSAMYLCASITRGADTQYFGPGTRLTVL.

CDR3 nucleotide sequence: TGTGCCAGCAGATCCGGGACAGCAAACTATGGCTACACCTTC. As protein: CASRSGTANYGYTF. This chain links TRBV6-5 with TRBJ1-2; 7 nucleotides align to TRBD1. The CDR3 runs 14 residues. J gave up 2 bases and V 6 bases, and 6 bases lay outside the gene matches. The germline CDR1 and CDR2 sequences are MNHEY and SVGAGI.

CDR3 in amino acids: CSARDVTSGFSYEQYF. The CDR3, as DNA: TGCAGTGCTAGAGACGTGACTAGCGGGTTCTCCTACGAGCAGTACTTC. The chain uses TRBV20-1 and TRBJ2-7; 10 nucleotides align to TRBD2. This CDR3 has 16 residues. J was trimmed by 0 bases and V by 0 bases; bases with no gene match: 5. CDR1 is DFQATT and CDR2 is SNEGSKA in the germline V gene (reference sequence).

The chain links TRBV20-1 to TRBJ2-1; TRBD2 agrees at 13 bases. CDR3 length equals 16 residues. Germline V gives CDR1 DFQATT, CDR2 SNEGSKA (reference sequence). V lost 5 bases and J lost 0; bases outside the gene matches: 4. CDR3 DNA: TGCAGTGCTTGGACTAGCGGGAGCTTCTCCTACAATGAGCAGTTCTTC. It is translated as CSAWTSGSFSYNEQFF.

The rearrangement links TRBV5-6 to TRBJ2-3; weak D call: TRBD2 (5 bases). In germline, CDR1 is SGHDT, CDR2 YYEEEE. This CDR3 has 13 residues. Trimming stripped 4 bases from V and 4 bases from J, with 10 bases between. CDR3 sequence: CASSQRTADTQYF. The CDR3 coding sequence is TGTGCCAGCAGCCAACGGACTGCAGATACGCAGTATTTT.

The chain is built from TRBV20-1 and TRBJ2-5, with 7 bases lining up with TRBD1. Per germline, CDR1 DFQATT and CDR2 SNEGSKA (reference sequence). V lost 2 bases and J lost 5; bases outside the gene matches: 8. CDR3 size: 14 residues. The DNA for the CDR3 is TGCAGTGCTAGATCGGCAGGGGGTCCGGAGACCCAGTACTTC. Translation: CSARSAGGPETQYF.

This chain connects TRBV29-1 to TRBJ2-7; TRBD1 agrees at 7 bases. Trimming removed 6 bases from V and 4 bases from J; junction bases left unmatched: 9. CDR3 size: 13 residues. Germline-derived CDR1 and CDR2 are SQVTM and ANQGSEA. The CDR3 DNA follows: TGCAGCGTCTCCGGGACAGTTATATACGAGCAGTACTTC. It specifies CSVSGTVIYEQYF.

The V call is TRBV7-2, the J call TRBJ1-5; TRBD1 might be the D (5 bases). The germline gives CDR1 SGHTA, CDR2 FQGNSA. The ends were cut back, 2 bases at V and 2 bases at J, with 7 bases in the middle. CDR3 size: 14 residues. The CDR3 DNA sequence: TGTGCCAGCAGCTTATTGACAGGCAATCAGCCCCAGCATTTT. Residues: CASSLLTGNQPQHF.

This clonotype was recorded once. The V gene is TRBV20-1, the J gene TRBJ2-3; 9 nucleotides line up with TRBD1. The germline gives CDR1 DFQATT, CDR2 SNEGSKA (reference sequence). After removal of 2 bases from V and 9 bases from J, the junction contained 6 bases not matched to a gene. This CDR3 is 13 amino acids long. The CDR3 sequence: CSARSGQGRTQYF. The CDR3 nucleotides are TGCAGTGCTAGATCGGGACAGGGAAGAACGCAGTATTTT.

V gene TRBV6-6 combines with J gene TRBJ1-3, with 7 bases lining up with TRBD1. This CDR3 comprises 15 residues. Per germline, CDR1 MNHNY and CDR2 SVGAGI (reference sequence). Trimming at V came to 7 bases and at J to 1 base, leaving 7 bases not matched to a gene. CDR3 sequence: CASIDRVSSGNTIYF. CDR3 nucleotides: TGTGCCAGCATCGACAGGGTGTCTTCTGGAAACACCATATATTTT.

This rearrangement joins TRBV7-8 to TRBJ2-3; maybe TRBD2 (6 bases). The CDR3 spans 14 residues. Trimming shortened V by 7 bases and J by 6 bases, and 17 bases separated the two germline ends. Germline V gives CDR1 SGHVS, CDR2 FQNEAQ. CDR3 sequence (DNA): TGTGCCAGCACCTATTTAGCGGCTCGGGATACGCAGTATTTT. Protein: CASTYLAARDTQYF.

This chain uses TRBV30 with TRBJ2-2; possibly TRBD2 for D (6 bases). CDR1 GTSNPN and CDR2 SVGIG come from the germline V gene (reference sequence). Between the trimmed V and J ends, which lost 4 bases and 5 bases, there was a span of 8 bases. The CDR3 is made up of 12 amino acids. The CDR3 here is CAWTGRTGELFF. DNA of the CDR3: TGTGCCTGGACAGGGAGGACCGGGGAGCTGTTTTTT.

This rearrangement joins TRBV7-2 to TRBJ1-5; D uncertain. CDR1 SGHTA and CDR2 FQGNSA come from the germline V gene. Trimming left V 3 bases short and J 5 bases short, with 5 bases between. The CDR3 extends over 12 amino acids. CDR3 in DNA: TGTGCCAGCAGCTTCCTTGATCAGCCCCAGCATTTT. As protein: CASSFLDQPQHF.

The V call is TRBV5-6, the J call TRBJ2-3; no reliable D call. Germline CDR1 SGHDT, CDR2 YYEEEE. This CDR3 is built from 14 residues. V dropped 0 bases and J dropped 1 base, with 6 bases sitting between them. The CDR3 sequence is CASSLAGRTDTQYF. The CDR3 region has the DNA TGTGCCAGCAGCTTGGCGGGCCGCACAGATACGCAGTATTTT.

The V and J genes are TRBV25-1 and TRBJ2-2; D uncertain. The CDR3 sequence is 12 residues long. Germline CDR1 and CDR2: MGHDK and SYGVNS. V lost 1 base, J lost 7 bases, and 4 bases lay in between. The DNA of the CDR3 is TGTGCCAGCAGTGAATTCGGCGGGGAGCTGTTTTTT. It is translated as CASSEFGGELFF.

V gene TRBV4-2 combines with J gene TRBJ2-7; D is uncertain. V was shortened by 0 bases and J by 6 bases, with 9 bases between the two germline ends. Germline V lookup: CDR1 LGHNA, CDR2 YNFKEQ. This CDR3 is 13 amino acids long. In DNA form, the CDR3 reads TGTGCCAGCAGCCAAGATCGAGCCGGCGAGCAGTACTTC. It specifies CASSQDRAGEQYF.

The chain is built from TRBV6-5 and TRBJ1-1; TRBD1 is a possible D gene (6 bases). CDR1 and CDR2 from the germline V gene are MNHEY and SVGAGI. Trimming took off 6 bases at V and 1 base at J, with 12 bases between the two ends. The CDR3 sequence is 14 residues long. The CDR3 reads CASRAWTANTEAFF. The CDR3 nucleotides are TGTGCCAGCAGGGCCTGGACAGCGAACACTGAAGCTTTCTTT.

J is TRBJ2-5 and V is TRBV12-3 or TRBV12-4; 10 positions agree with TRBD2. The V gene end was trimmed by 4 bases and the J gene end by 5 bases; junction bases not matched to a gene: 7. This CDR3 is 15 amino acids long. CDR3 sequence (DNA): TGTGCCAGCAGTTCCTCGACTAGCGGGTGGGAGACCCAGTACTTC. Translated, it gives CASSSSTSGWETQYF.

The chain's CDR3 is CASSLDRAGANVLTF. The CDR3 DNA sequence: TGTGCCAGCAGCCTCGACAGGGCAGGGGCCAACGTCCTGACTTTC. This rearrangement joins TRBV2 to TRBJ2-6; 7 nucleotides align to TRBD1. V shed 6 bases and J 4 bases; nucleotides not matched to a gene: 6. The CDR3 spans 15 residues. Germline values: CDR1 SNHLY, CDR2 FYNNEI.

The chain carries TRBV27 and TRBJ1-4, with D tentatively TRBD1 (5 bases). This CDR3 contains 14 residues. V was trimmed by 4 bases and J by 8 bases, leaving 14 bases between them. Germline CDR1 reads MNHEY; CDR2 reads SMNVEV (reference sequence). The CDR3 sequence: CASSSRREEEKLFF. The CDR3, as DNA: TGTGCCAGCAGTTCCCGCAGGGAGGAGGAAAAACTGTTTTTT.

CDR3 coding DNA: TGCAGTGCTAGAGATTTCGGGGGAAGTGGCGAGACCCAGTACTTC. This gives the protein CSARDFGGSGETQYF. V is TRBV20-1 and J is TRBJ2-5; possibly TRBD2 for D (6 bases). Germline V CDR1 and CDR2: DFQATT, SNEGSKA (reference sequence). The length of the CDR3 is 15 residues. Trimming removed 0 bases from V and 5 bases from J, with 16 bases in between.

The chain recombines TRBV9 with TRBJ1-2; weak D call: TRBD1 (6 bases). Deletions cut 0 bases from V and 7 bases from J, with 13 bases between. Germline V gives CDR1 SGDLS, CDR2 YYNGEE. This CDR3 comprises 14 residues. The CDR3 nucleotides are TGTGCCAGCAGCGTAGGCGGGGGGGCAGGTGGCTACACCTTC. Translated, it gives CASSVGGGAGGYTF.

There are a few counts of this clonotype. DNA for the CDR3: TGTGCCAGCAGCCAGGGACCCGGGGAGCTGTTTTTT. Its protein product is CASSQGPGELFF. V usage is TRBV2 and J usage is TRBJ2-2; D possibly matches TRBD1 or TRBD2 (5 bases each). Germline assignment: CDR1 SNHLY and CDR2 FYNNEI. Trimming removed 6 bases from V and 6 bases from J, with 8 bases in between. The CDR3 is 12 amino acids.

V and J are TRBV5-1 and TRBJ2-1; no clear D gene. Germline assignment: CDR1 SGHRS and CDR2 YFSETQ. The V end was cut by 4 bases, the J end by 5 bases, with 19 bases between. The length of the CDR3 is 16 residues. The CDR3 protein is CASSPMDGFMNNEQFF. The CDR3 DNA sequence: TGCGCCAGCAGCCCCATGGACGGATTTATGAACAATGAGCAGTTCTTC.

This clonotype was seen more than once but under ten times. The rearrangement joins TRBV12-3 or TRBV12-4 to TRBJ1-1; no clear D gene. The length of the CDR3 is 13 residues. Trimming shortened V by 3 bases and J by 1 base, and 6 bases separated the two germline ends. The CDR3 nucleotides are TGTGCCAGCAGTTTCCAGCGGAACACTGAAGCTTTCTTT. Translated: CASSFQRNTEAFF.